This T cell receptor (beta chain) was sequenced during a study of cytomegalovirus exposure and HLA in healthy donors. Findings of the study overall: Researchers counted roughly 150 TCR beta chains as cytomegalovirus-associated. A few CMV-associated chains proved CMV antigen-specific in vitro.

For this clone: The antigen remains unidentified.

CDR3 length equals 16 residues. Germline V gene lookup returns CDR1 SGHRS and CDR2 YFSETQ. After removal of 4 bases from V and 3 bases from J, the junction contained 5 bases not matched to a gene. Using immunoSEQ multiplex PCR, the repertoire was profiled, and TCRdb retains in-frame clones only, with some absent. In the table there are about 180,000 clones, 85% of which are singletons. Sequencing input: PBMCs. The TCR sequence derives from a man aged 18-30 years in good health and CMV-seropositive. The rearrangement links TRBV5-1 to TRBJ2-5; 14 positions match TRBD2. CDR3 loop: CASSLRLAGGEETQYF. The CDR3 DNA follows: TGCGCCAGCAGCCTCCGACTAGCGGGGGGGGAAGAGACCCAGTACTTC.